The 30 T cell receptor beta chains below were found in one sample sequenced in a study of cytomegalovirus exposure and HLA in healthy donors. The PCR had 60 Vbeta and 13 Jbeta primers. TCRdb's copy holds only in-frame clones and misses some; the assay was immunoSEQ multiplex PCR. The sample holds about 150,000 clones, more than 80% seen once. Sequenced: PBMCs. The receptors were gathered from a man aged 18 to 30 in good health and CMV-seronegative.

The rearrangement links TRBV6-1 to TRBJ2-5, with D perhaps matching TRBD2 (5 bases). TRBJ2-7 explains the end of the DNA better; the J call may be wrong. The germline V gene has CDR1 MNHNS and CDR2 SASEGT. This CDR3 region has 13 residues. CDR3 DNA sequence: TGTGCCAGCAGTGTAGGGAGCGGCTACGAGCAGTACTTC. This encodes CASSVGSGYEQYF.

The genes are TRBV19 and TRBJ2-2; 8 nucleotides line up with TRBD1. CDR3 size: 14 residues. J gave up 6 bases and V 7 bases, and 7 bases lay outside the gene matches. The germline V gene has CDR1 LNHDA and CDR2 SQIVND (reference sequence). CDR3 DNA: TGTGCCAGTAAGGTCCAGGGGGCCGCCGGGGAGCTGTTTTTT. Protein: CASKVQGAAGELFF.

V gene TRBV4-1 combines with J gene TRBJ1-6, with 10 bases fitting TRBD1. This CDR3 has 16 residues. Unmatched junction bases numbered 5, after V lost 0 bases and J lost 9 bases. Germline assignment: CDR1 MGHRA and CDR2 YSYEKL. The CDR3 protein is CASSQDMGQGISPLHF. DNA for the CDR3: TGCGCCAGCAGCCAAGATATGGGACAGGGGATTTCACCCCTCCACTTT.

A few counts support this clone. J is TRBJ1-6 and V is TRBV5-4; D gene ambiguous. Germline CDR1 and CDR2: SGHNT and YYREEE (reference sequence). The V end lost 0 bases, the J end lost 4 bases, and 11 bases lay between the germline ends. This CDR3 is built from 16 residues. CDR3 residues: CASSLERVGYNSPLHF. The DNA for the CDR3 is TGTGCCAGCAGCTTGGAGAGGGTGGGGTATAATTCACCCCTCCACTTT. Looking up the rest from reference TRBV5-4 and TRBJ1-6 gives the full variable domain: ETGVTQSPTHLIKTRGQQVTLRCSSQSGHNTVSWYQQALGQGPQFIFQYYREEENGRGNFPPRFSGLQFPNYSSELNVNALELDDSALYLCASSLERVGYNSPLHFGNGTRLTVT.

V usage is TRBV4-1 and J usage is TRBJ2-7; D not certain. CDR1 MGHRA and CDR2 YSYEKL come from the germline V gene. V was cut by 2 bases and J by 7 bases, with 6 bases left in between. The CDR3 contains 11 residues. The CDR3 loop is CASSQFQEQYF. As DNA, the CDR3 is TGCGCCAGCAGCCAATTCCAAGAGCAGTACTTC.

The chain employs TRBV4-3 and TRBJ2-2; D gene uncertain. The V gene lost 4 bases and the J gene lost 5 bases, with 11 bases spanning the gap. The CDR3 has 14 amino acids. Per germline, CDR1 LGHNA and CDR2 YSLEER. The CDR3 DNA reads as TGCGCCAGCAGCCGGAGCTTTGTGACCGGGGAGCTGTTTTTT. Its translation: CASSRSFVTGELFF.

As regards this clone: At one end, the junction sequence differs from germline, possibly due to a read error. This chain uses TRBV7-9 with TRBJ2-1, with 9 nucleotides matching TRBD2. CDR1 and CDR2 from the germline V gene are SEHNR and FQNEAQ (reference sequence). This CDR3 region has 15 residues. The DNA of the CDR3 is TGTGCCAGCAGCATAGCGGGAGACCCCCGCAATGAGCAGTTCTTC. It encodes CASSIAGDPRNEQFF.

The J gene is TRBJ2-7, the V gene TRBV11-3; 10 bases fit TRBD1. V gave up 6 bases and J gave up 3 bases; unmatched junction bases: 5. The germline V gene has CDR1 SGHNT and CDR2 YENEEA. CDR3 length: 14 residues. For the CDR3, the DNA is TGTGCCAGCAGTTACCGGGACAGGGGCTACGAGCAGTACTTC. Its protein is CASSYRDRGYEQYF. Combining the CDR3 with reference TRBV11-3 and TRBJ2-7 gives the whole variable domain EAGVVQSPRYKIIEKKQPVAFWCNPISGHNTLYWYLQNLGQGPELLIRYENEEAVDDSQLPKDRFSAERLKGVDSTLKIQPAELGDSAVYLCASSYRDRGYEQYFGPGTRLTVT.

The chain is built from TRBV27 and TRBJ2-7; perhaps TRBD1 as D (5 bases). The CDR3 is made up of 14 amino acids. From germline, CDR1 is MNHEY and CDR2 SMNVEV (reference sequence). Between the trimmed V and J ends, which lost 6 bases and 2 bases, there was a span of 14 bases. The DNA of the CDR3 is TGTGCCAGCAGACCGAGTTTAGGGGCCTACGAGCAGTACTTC. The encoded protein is CASRPSLGAYEQYF.

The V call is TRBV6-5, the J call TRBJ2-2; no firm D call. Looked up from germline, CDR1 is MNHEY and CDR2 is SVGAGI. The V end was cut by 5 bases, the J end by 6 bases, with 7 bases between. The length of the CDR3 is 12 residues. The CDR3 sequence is CASSVLAGELFF. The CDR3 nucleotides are TGTGCCAGCAGTGTCCTAGCCGGGGAGCTGTTTTTT.

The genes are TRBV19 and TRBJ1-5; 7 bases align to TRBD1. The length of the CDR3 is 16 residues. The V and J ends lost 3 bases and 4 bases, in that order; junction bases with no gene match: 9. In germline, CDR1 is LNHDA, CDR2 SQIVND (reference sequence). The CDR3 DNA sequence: TGTGCCAGTAGTATCTCCAGGGACAGAAGGAATCAGCCCCAGCATTTT. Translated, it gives CASSISRDRRNQPQHF.

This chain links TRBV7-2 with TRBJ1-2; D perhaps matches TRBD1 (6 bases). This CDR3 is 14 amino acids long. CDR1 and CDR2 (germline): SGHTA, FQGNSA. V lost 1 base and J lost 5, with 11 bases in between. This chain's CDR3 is CASSLVRTGYGYTF. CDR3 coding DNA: TGTGCCAGCAGCTTAGTTAGAACAGGGTATGGCTACACCTTC. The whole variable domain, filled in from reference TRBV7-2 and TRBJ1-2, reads GAGVSQSPSNKVTEKGKDVELRCDPISGHTALYWYRQSLGQGLEFLIYFQGNSAPDKSGLPSDRFSAERTGGSVSTLTIQRTQQEDSAVYLCASSLVRTGYGYTFGSGTRLTVV.

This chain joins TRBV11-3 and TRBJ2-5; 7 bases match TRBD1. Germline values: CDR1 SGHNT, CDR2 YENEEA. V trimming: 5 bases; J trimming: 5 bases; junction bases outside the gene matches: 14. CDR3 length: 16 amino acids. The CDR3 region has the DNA TGTGCCAGCAGCCCAAACTCTCGACAGGGAAGGGAGACCCAGTACTTC. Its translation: CASSPNSRQGRETQYF. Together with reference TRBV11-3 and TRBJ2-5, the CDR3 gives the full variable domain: EAGVVQSPRYKIIEKKQPVAFWCNPISGHNTLYWYLQNLGQGPELLIRYENEEAVDDSQLPKDRFSAERLKGVDSTLKIQPAELGDSAVYLCASSPNSRQGRETQYFGPGTRLLVL.

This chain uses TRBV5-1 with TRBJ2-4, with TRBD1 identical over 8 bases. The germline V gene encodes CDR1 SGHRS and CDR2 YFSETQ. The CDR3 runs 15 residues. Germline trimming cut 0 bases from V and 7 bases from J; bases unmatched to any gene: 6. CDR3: CASSLGTGTQNIQYF. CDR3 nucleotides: TGCGCCAGCAGCTTGGGGACAGGGACCCAGAACATTCAGTACTTC.

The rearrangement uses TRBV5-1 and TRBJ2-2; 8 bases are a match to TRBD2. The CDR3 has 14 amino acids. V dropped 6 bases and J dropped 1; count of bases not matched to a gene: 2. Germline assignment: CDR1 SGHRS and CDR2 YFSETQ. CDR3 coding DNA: TGCGCCAGCACACTAGCGGTGAACACCGGGGAGCTGTTTTTT. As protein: CASTLAVNTGELFF.

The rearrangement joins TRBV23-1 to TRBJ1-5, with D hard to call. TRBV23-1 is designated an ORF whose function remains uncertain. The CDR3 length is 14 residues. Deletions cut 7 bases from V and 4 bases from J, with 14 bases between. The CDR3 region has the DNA TGCGCCAGCAAGTTACTGGGCCAAAATCAGCCCCAGCATTTT. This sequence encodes CASKLLGQNQPQHF.

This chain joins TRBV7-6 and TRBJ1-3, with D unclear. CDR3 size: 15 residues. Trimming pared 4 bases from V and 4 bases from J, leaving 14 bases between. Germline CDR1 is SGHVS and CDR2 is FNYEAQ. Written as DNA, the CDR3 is TGTGCCAGCAGCTCCCTCGCGGCAAACGGAAACACCATATATTTT. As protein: CASSSLAANGNTIYF.

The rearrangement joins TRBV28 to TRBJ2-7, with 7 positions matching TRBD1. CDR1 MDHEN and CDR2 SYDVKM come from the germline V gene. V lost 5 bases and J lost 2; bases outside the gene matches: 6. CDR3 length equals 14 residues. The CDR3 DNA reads TGTGCCAGCAGTGCCGACAGGGACCCCTACGAGCAGTACTTC. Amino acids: CASSADRDPYEQYF.

Here the CDR3 DNA reads TGTGCCATCAGAGGGACTAGCGGGAAGGATGAGCAGTTCTTC. Protein sequence: CAIRGTSGKDEQFF. The rearrangement joins TRBV10-3 to TRBJ2-1, with 13 bases fitting TRBD2. Germline V gene data show CDR1 as ENHRY and CDR2 as SYGVKD. CDR3 length equals 14 residues. V lost 6 bases to trimming and J lost 8 bases; unmatched junction nucleotides: 4.

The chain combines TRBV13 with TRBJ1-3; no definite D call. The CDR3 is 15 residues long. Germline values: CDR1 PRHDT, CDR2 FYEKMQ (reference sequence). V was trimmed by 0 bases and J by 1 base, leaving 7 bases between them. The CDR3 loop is CASSLGGGSGNTIYF. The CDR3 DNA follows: TGTGCCAGCAGCTTAGGCGGCGGGTCTGGAAACACCATATATTTT.

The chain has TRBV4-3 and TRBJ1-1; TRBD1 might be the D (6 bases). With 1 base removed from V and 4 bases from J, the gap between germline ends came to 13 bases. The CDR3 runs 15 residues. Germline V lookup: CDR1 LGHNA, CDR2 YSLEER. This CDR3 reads CASSQVAGGGTEAFF. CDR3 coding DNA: TGCGCCAGCAGCCAAGTGGCGGGGGGCGGCACTGAAGCTTTCTTT.

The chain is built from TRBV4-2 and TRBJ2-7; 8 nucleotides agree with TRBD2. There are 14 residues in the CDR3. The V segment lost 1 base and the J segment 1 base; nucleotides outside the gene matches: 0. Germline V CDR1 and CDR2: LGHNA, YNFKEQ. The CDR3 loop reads CASSQVAGSYEQYF. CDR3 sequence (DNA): TGTGCCAGCAGCCAAGTAGCGGGGTCCTACGAGCAGTACTTC.

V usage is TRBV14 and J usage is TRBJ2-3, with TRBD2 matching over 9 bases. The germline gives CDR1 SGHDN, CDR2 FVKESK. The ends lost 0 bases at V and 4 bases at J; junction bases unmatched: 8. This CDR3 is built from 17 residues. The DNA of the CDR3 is TGTGCCAGCAGCCAAGACCTTAGCGGGAGTCGTGCAGATACGCAGTATTTT. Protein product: CASSQDLSGSRADTQYF.

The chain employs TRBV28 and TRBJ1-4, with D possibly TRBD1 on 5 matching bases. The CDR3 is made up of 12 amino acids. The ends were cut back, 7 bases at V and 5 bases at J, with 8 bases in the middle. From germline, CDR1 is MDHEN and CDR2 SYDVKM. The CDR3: CASKGLNEKLFF. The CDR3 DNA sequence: TGTGCCAGCAAGGGACTAAATGAAAAACTGTTTTTT.

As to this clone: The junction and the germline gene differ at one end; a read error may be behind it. The CDR3 loop is CSSSLMGRTVGNTEAFF. The CDR3 DNA reads as TGTTCCAGCAGCCTTATGGGGAGGACTGTTGGCAACACTGAAGCTTTCTTT. The rearrangement links TRBV7-9 to TRBJ1-1; D remains ambiguous. Looked up from germline, CDR1 is SEHNR and CDR2 is FQNEAQ (reference sequence). This CDR3 comprises 17 residues.

CDR3 DNA: TGTGCCAGCAGCCATGCCGCCGGACAGCATTACTATGGCTACACCTTC. Protein product: CASSHAAGQHYYGYTF. This rearrangement joins TRBV5-6 to TRBJ1-2; D is perhaps TRBD1 (6 bases). Trimming left V 4 bases short and J 3 bases short, with 19 bases between. Germline CDR1 reads SGHDT; CDR2 reads YYEEEE. The CDR3 extends over 16 amino acids.

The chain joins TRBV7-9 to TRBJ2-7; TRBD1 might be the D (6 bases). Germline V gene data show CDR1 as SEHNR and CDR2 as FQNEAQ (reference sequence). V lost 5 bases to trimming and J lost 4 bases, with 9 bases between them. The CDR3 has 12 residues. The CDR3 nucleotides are TGTGCCAGCAGCCGCAGGGGATACGAGCAGTACTTC. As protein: CASSRRGYEQYF.

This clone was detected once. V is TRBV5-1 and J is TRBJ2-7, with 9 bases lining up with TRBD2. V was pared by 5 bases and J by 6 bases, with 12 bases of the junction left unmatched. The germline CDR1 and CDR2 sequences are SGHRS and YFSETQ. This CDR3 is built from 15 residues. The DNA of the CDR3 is TGCGCCAGCAGGCGCTGGCGGGAGGGCCGGGTCGAGCAGTACTTC. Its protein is CASRRWREGRVEQYF. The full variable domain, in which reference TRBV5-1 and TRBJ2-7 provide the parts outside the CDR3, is KAGVTQTPRYLIKTRGQQVTLSCSPISGHRSVSWYQQTPGQGLQFLFEYFSETQRNKGNFPGRFSGRQFSNSRSEMNVSTLELGDSALYLCASRRWREGRVEQYFGPGTRLTVT.

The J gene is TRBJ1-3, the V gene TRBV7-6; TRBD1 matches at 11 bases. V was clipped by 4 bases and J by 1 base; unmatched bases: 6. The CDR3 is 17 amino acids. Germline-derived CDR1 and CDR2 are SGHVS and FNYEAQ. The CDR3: CASSWGTGGHSGNTIYF. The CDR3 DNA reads TGTGCCAGCAGCTGGGGGACAGGGGGGCATTCTGGAAACACCATATATTTT.

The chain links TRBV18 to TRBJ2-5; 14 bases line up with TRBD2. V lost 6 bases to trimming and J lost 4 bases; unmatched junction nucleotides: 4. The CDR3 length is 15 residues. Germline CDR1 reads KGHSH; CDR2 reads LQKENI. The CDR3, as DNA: TGTGCCAGCTCCGCAGGGACTAGCGGGGGAGAGACCCAGTACTTC. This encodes CASSAGTSGGETQYF.